These T cell receptor beta chains were read from a single sample in a study of T cell repertoires in cytomegalovirus infection. TCRdb reprocessed the reads with MiXCR, giving one entry per CDR3 protein. This table has 200,000 to 300,000 distinct CDR3 sequences, 10% to 15% appearing once. The sequenced sample consisted of PBMCs. All receptors derive from a human donor in good health (CMV status not recorded). Some clones in this sample may be carry-over from other donors' samples. Both conserved end residues are trimmed from each CDR3.

J: TRBJ2-2
V: TRBV7-2
CDR3: ASGGGSGGAVTGELF

J: TRBJ1-1
V: TRBV7-2
CDR3: ASSLAEVNTEAF

J: TRBJ2-3
V: TRBV29-1
CDR3: SALAGAGTDTQY

J: TRBJ2-5
V: TRBV19
CDR3: ASSIGQGQTQY

J: TRBJ2-5
V: TRBV20-1
CDR3: SARDQGRPGLQETQY

J: TRBJ1-1
V: TRBV14
CDR3: ASSRGRFGTEAF

J: TRBJ2-5
V: TRBV5-1
CDR3: ASSLDRGIQETQY

J: TRBJ1-4
V: TRBV7-2
CDR3: ASSLEGAVGNEKLF

J: TRBJ2-6
V: TRBV5-4
CDR3: ASSFTSPGANVLT

J: TRBJ1-3
V: TRBV7-9
CDR3: ASSYGGTGSGNTIY

J: TRBJ2-1
V: TRBV7-2
CDR3: ASSSGLGEVGNEQF

J: TRBJ2-1
V: TRBV28
CDR3: ASSFSGHNEQF

J: TRBJ2-1
V: TRBV10-3
CDR3: AISGLQGFEQF

J: TRBJ2-1
V: TRBV5-5
CDR3: ASSLAEWSNPF

J: TRBJ2-5
V: TRBV7-9
CDR3: ASSLDSAGRQETQY

J: TRBJ1-1
V: TRBV6-2/TRBV6-3
CDR3: ASSYSWTEAF

J: TRBJ2-4
V: TRBV29-1
CDR3: SALGEHKNIQY

J: TRBJ2-7
V: TRBV29-1
CDR3: SVEKVQGLNPYEQY